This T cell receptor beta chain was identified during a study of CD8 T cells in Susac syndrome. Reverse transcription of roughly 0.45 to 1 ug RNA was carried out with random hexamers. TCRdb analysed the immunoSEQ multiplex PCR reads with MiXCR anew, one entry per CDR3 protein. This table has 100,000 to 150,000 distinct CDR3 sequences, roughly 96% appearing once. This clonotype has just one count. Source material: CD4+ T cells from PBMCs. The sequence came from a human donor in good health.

The CDR3 nucleotides are TGTGCCAGCAACCAATGGGGACACTACGAGCAGTACTTC. This gives the protein CASNQWGHYEQYF. The chain couples TRBV12-3 or TRBV12-4 to TRBJ2-7, with TRBD1 as a possible D gene (6 bases). This CDR3 spans 13 amino acids. Trimming removed 7 bases at V and 3 bases at J, with 13 bases between.